The clone carrying this TCR beta chain has a single count. CDR3 length: 17 residues. Germline values: CDR1 LGHNA, CDR2 YSLEER. V was pared by 2 bases and J by 4 bases, with 7 bases of the junction left unmatched. These data are taken from a study of blood T cell repertoires in COVID-19. TCRdb's copy holds only in-frame clones and misses some; the assay was immunoSEQ multiplex PCR. Here the sample spans roughly 150,000 clones, around nine tenths being singletons. One Seattle source followed patients from active infection through their disease course. The chain carries TRBV4-3 and TRBJ2-3; 12 bases align to TRBD1. The sequenced material came from peripheral blood. The origin of this receptor is an elderly woman with COVID-19, enrolled during active disease. CDR3 sequence (DNA): TGCGCCAGCAGCCAACAACCGGGACAGGGGGCGTCAGATACGCAGTATTTT. Protein product: CASSQQPGQGASDTQYF.